The next 31 T cell receptor beta chains were all read from a single sample in a study of blood T cell repertoires in COVID-19. Here immunoSEQ multiplex PCR was the method, and the copy in TCRdb shows in-frame clones only, minus some. The sample holds about 130,000 clones, 70% to 80% seen once. The sample taken for sequencing was peripheral blood. The receptors were sampled from a man in his forties with active or convalescent COVID-19.

The CDR3 DNA sequence: TGTGCCAGCAGTCCCACCGGGACTTCGCGCGACGAGCAGTACTTC. It translates to CASSPTGTSRDEQYF. The chain combines TRBV28 with TRBJ2-7, with D tentatively TRBD2 (6 bases). There are 15 residues in the CDR3. Trimming shortened V by 5 bases and J by 5 bases, and 19 bases separated the two germline ends. Per the germline V gene, CDR1 is MDHEN and CDR2 is SYDVKM.

This clone was counted a single time. The V call is TRBV6-5, the J call TRBJ2-5, with TRBD1 identical over 11 bases. V lost 6 bases and J lost 13; bases outside the gene matches: 16. CDR3 size: 15 residues. The V gene's germline CDR1 is MNHEY and CDR2 SVGAGI. In DNA, the CDR3 is TGTGCCAGCAGGCTATCCGGGACAGGGGGAGAAAAAACGTACTTC. Protein sequence: CASRLSGTGGEKTYF.

The V call is TRBV12-3 or TRBV12-4, the J call TRBJ2-5, with D maybe TRBD1 (5 bases). Trimming stripped 3 bases from V and 5 bases from J, with 10 bases between. This CDR3 comprises 13 residues. The CDR3 loop reads CASSFGAGETQYF. The CDR3 DNA reads as TGTGCCAGCAGTTTTGGGGCAGGCGAGACCCAGTACTTC.

The chain is built from TRBV5-4 and TRBJ1-1; TRBD1 agrees at 7 bases. Per the germline V gene, CDR1 is SGHNT and CDR2 is YYREEE (reference sequence). Trimming at V came to 3 bases and at J to 1 base, leaving 9 bases not matched to a gene. This CDR3 is 16 amino acids long. CDR3: CASSSGQAGGNTEAFF. The CDR3 nucleotides are TGTGCCAGCAGCTCCGGACAGGCAGGGGGGAACACTGAAGCTTTCTTT. Complete variable domain (other parts from reference TRBV5-4 and TRBJ1-1): ETGVTQSPTHLIKTRGQQVTLRCSSQSGHNTVSWYQQALGQGPQFIFQYYREEENGRGNFPPRFSGLQFPNYSSELNVNALELDDSALYLCASSSGQAGGNTEAFFGQGTRLTVV.

The chain carries TRBV6-5 and TRBJ1-2; D unclear. This CDR3 comprises 14 residues. V gave up 0 bases and J gave up 6 bases, with 11 bases separating them. Germline V CDR1 and CDR2: MNHEY, SVGAGI. CDR3 bases: TGTGCCAGCAGTTACTCGAGCTCGAAGAATGGCTACACCTTC. Encoded protein: CASSYSSSKNGYTF.

CDR3 sequence reads: CASSEAPTGETQYF. The CDR3 bases are TGTGCCAGCAGTGAAGCGCCTACAGGAGAGACCCAGTACTTC. The chain recombines TRBV6-1 with TRBJ2-5; a weak D match, TRBD1 (5 bases). From germline, CDR1 is MNHNS and CDR2 SASEGT. The CDR3 length is 14 residues. The V end was cut by 0 bases, the J end by 4 bases, with 9 bases between.

This clone was counted a few times. This chain links TRBV5-5 with TRBJ2-1; possibly TRBD1 for D (6 bases). Germline-derived CDR1 and CDR2 are SGHKS and YYEKEE (reference sequence). The CDR3 is 15 residues long. Between the trimmed V and J ends, which lost 4 bases and 2 bases, there was a span of 13 bases. The CDR3 coding sequence is TGTGCCAGCAGCCGACAGGACGTCACCTACAATGAGCAGTTCTTC. Amino acid sequence: CASSRQDVTYNEQFF.

V gene TRBV19 combines with J gene TRBJ2-2, with TRBD2 matching 11 bases. With 6 bases clipped from V and 4 bases from J, the junction kept 10 bases outside the gene matches. The CDR3 is 17 amino acids. Germline V gene lookup returns CDR1 LNHDA and CDR2 SQIVND (reference sequence). Here the CDR3 reads CASRTTTSGAGTGELFF. Written as DNA, the CDR3 is TGTGCCAGTAGAACCACGACTAGCGGGGCTGGCACCGGGGAGCTGTTTTTT.

CDR3 DNA sequence: TGTGCCACCAGTGACCCCAGGCGGGATCCCTACAATGAGCAGTTCTTC. It encodes CATSDPRRDPYNEQFF. J is TRBJ2-1 and V is TRBV24-1; the D gene is possibly TRBD2 (6 bases). This CDR3 is 16 amino acids long. Germline V gene data show CDR1 as KGHDR and CDR2 as SFDVKD. Trimming stripped 4 bases from V and 2 bases from J, with 14 bases between.

This chain connects TRBV28 to TRBJ1-1, with TRBD1 matching 7 bases. The CDR3 has 14 residues. CDR1 and CDR2 (germline): MDHEN, SYDVKM. V shed 5 bases, J shed 4 bases, and the junction held 7 bases outside the gene matches. CDR3 sequence reads: CASSPMTGTTEAFF. The CDR3 DNA sequence: TGTGCCAGCAGTCCCATGACAGGGACCACTGAAGCTTTCTTT.

V gene TRBV19 combines with J gene TRBJ2-1; 12 bases fit TRBD2. The length of the CDR3 is 16 residues. V lost 7 bases and J lost 6; bases outside the gene matches: 10. The germline V gene encodes CDR1 LNHDA and CDR2 SQIVND (reference sequence). The CDR3 is CASTLRGLAGPNEQFF. The CDR3 DNA is TGTGCCAGTACCCTCAGGGGACTAGCGGGTCCCAATGAGCAGTTCTTC.

The chain has TRBV3-1 (or the pseudogene TRBV3-2) and TRBJ1-6, with D uncertain. CDR3 size: 17 residues. V shed 0 bases and J shed 3 bases, with 12 bases lying between them. Germline V CDR1 and CDR2: LGHDT, YNNKEL (reference sequence). CDR3 region: CASSQEWSGNYNSPLHF. The CDR3, as DNA: TGTGCCAGCAGCCAAGAGTGGTCGGGGAACTATAATTCACCCCTCCACTTT.

The chain combines TRBV7-9 with TRBJ2-2; TRBD2 aligns across 15 bases. The CDR3 runs to 18 residues. Germline V CDR1 and CDR2: SEHNR, FQNEAQ (reference sequence). The V and J ends lost 4 bases and 2 bases, in that order; junction bases with no gene match: 5. CDR3 protein: CASSSGLAGGINTGELFF. For the CDR3, the DNA is TGTGCCAGCAGCTCGGGACTAGCGGGGGGAATTAACACCGGGGAGCTGTTTTTT.

This sequence joins TRBV11-3 and TRBJ1-5; possibly TRBD1 for D (5 bases). The CDR3 loop spans 13 amino acids. Trimming shortened V by 4 bases and J by 4 bases, and 8 bases separated the two germline ends. Germline-derived CDR1 and CDR2 are SGHNT and YENEEA. The CDR3 DNA follows: TGTGCCAGCAGCTGGGGCCTAAATCAGCCCCAGCATTTT. Protein: CASSWGLNQPQHF.

The chain carries TRBV13 and TRBJ2-7; 7 positions agree with TRBD1. Germline-derived CDR1 and CDR2 are PRHDT and FYEKMQ (reference sequence). This CDR3 has 14 residues. V trimming: 4 bases; J trimming: 3 bases; junction bases outside the gene matches: 6. CDR3 sequence: CASSSQGQIYEQYF. The CDR3 nucleotides are TGTGCCAGCAGCTCACAGGGGCAGATCTACGAGCAGTACTTC.

The chain is built from TRBV24-1 and TRBJ2-1, with D maybe TRBD1 (5 bases). V lost 3 bases and J 1 base, leaving 9 bases between the germline ends. There are 15 residues in the CDR3. Per germline, CDR1 KGHDR and CDR2 SFDVKD. In nucleotides, the CDR3 is TGTGCCACCAGTGATCCTGACAGTTCCTACAATGAGCAGTTCTTC. Translating gives CATSDPDSSYNEQFF.

This clone turned up a few times. The gene calls are TRBV12-3 or TRBV12-4 and TRBJ1-2; a possible D gene is TRBD1 (5 bases). Trimming shortened V by 4 bases and J by 2 bases, and 8 bases separated the two germline ends. CDR3 length: 13 amino acids. CDR3 sequence (DNA): TGTGCCAGCAGTTGGGGCGGAAACTATGGCTACACCTTC. Its protein is CASSWGGNYGYTF.

J is TRBJ1-2 and V is TRBV18, with 7 nucleotides matching TRBD1. This CDR3 spans 16 amino acids. Germline CDR1 is KGHSH and CDR2 is LQKENI. V shed 0 bases and J 7 bases; nucleotides not matched to a gene: 11. CDR3 sequence (DNA): TGTGCCAGCTCACCACCAACGACAGGGAATTATGGTGGCTACACCTTC. It yields the protein CASSPPTTGNYGGYTF.

This clone was observed a handful of times. This CDR3 reads CASGLVTSGRAWETQYF. The CDR3 coding sequence is TGTGCTAGTGGTTTGGTCACTAGCGGGAGGGCCTGGGAGACCCAGTACTTC. V usage is TRBV12-5 and J usage is TRBJ2-5; 13 bases align to TRBD2. V trimming: 0 bases; J trimming: 5 bases; junction bases outside the gene matches: 6. The CDR3 extends over 17 amino acids. Germline CDR1 and CDR2: LGHNT and FRNRAP. The whole variable domain, filled in from reference TRBV12-5 and TRBJ2-5, reads DARVTQTPRHKVTEMGQEVTMRCQPILGHNTVFWYRQTMMQGLELLAYFRNRAPLDDSGMPKDRFSAEMPDATLATLKIQPSEPRDSAVYFCASGLVTSGRAWETQYFGPGTRLLVL.

This clone was picked up one time. The rearrangement joins TRBV12-3 or TRBV12-4 to TRBJ2-7; a weak D match, TRBD2 (5 bases). V was trimmed by 7 bases and J by 5 bases, leaving 12 bases between them. This CDR3 region has 12 residues. This CDR3 is CASTRRGNEQYF. CDR3 DNA sequence: TGTGCCAGCACCCGAAGAGGGAACGAGCAGTACTTC.

This sequence joins TRBV4-1 and TRBJ2-7, with TRBD2 matching 10 bases. The CDR3 is made up of 17 amino acids. The trim removed 4 bases at V and 7 bases at J, leaving 16 bases unmatched. Germline CDR1 and CDR2: MGHRA and YSYEKL. CDR3 sequence (DNA): TGCGCCAGCAGCCCCGGGGAGGGAGCGGGAGGGATGGGAGAGCAGTACTTC. Its translation is CASSPGEGAGGMGEQYF.

This clone has more than one count but fewer than ten. V gene TRBV7-9 combines with J gene TRBJ2-6; D may be TRBD1 (7 bases). This CDR3 contains 16 residues. The V end was cut by 10 bases, the J end by 0 bases, with 16 bases between. Germline CDR1 and CDR2: SEHNR and FQNEAQ (reference sequence). The chain's CDR3 is CATEAGGNSGANVLTF. Written as DNA, the CDR3 is TGTGCCACCGAAGCAGGGGGGAACTCTGGGGCCAACGTCCTGACTTTC.

The rearrangement links TRBV11-2 to TRBJ1-2; TRBD1 is a possible D gene (5 bases). Trimming cost V 5 bases and J 4 bases, with 11 bases left between them. CDR1 and CDR2 (germline): SGHAT, FQNNGV. The CDR3 totals 13 residues. In DNA form, the CDR3 reads TGTGCCAGCAGCCAGGGTCGAAGCTATGGCTACACCTTC. It codes for CASSQGRSYGYTF.

V is TRBV4-3 and J is TRBJ2-3; D might be TRBD1 (6 bases). The CDR3 totals 13 residues. In germline, CDR1 is LGHNA, CDR2 YSLEER. The V end lost 3 bases, the J end lost 6 bases, and 10 bases lay between the germline ends. This CDR3 is CASSQVQGDTQYF. The CDR3 nucleotides are TGCGCCAGCAGCCAGGTACAGGGCGATACGCAGTATTTT.

This clone has only one observation. Other DNA variants within this sample encode the same CDR3. V usage is TRBV18 and J usage is TRBJ1-1; no clear D. The CDR3 loop spans 14 amino acids. Germline assignment: CDR1 KGHSH and CDR2 LQKENI. The ends were cut back, 1 base at V and 0 bases at J, with 6 bases in the middle. The CDR3 loop reads CASSPRQVNTEAFF. CDR3 nucleotides: TGTGCCAGCTCACCACGCCAGGTGAACACTGAAGCTTTCTTT.

CDR3 nucleotide sequence: TGTGCCAGCAGCTTATCGGGGAGCACAGATACGCAGTATTTT. Protein sequence: CASSLSGSTDTQYF. This sequence joins TRBV7-6 and TRBJ2-3; TRBD2 might be the D (5 bases). The CDR3 runs 14 residues. V was cut by 2 bases and J by 0 bases, with 6 bases left in between. CDR1 and CDR2 from the germline V gene are SGHVS and FNYEAQ.

This sequence joins TRBV19 and TRBJ2-2, with a weak D call TRBD1 (6 bases). CDR1 is LNHDA, CDR2 SQIVND, per germline (reference sequence). V lost 5 bases, J lost 5 bases, and 18 bases lay in between. The CDR3 is made up of 16 amino acids. The CDR3 protein is CASSPQQGRMTGELFF. Written as DNA, the CDR3 is TGTGCCAGTAGTCCCCAACAGGGTCGGATGACCGGGGAGCTGTTTTTT. Complete variable domain (other parts from reference TRBV19 and TRBJ2-2): DGGITQSPKYLFRKEGQNVTLSCEQNLNHDAMYWYRQDPGQGLRLIYYSQIVNDFQKGDIAEGYSVSREKKESFPLTVTSAQKNPTAFYLCASSPQQGRMTGELFFGEGSRLTVL.

The rearrangement joins TRBV3-1 (or the pseudogene TRBV3-2) to TRBJ1-3; D gene ambiguous. CDR3 length: 15 residues. Germline values: CDR1 LGHDT, CDR2 YNNKEL (reference sequence). V was shortened by 4 bases and J by 4 bases, with 14 bases between the two germline ends. CDR3 residues: CASSPRKEPGNTIYF. The DNA of the CDR3 is TGTGCCAGCAGCCCCCGTAAGGAGCCGGGAAACACCATATATTTT.

This clone was recorded only once. The chain links TRBV4-3 to TRBJ1-2; perhaps TRBD1 as D (5 bases). The CDR3 length is 15 residues. Germline V gene lookup returns CDR1 LGHNA and CDR2 YSLEER. V gave up 4 bases and J gave up 7 bases, with 19 bases separating them. CDR3 residues: CASSPTWTPAAGYTF. Here the CDR3 DNA reads TGCGCCAGCAGCCCCACCTGGACACCGGCGGCTGGCTACACCTTC.

The rearrangement joins TRBV7-9 to TRBJ2-7; 8 nucleotides agree with TRBD1. The CDR3 is 14 amino acids. Trimming removed 0 bases from V and 6 bases from J; junction bases left unmatched: 4. Per germline, CDR1 SEHNR and CDR2 FQNEAQ (reference sequence). The CDR3 protein is CASSLAAGGREQYF. CDR3 nucleotides: TGTGCCAGCAGCTTAGCGGCAGGGGGCCGCGAGCAGTACTTC.

The chain carries TRBV27 and TRBJ1-4, with 8 bases aligning to TRBD1. Germline lookup yields CDR1 MNHEY and CDR2 SMNVEV (reference sequence). Trimming took 6 bases from V and 5 from J; bases not matched to a gene: 5. This CDR3 contains 14 residues. CDR3 in DNA: TGTGCCAGCAGGTCAGGGACAGGAAATGAAAAACTGTTTTTT. This codes for CASRSGTGNEKLFF. Drawing the rest from reference TRBV27 and TRBJ1-4, the complete variable domain is EAQVTQNPRYLITVTGKKLTVTCSQNMNHEYMSWYRQDPGLGLRQIYYSMNVEVTDKGDVPEGYKVSRKEKRNFPLILESPSPNQTSLYFCASRSGTGNEKLFFGSGTQLSVL.